The rows below give T cell receptor beta chains drawn from one sample of a study of radiation and T cells in renal cell carcinoma. The repertoire was sequenced with immunoSEQ multiplex PCR; TCRdb's copy has only in-frame clones and lacks some. The sample includes about 65,000 clones, about 80% of them seen just once. Sequenced here: blood, sampled from a patient whose treatment included radiotherapy and nephrectomy. The receptors derive from a man between 60 and 75 years old with renal cell carcinoma. CDR3s include the opening cysteine and the closing phenylalanine or tryptophan. A D gene is named only where the DNA matches it firmly. Expanded clones are given a class, and other clones once, few, many or no size at all.

>TRBV30|TRBJ2-1|-|-
CAWSVSGLNEQFF
TGTGCCTGGAGTGTATCAGGCCTTAATGAGCAGTTCTTC
>TRBV18|TRBJ2-2|TRBD2|-
CASSSLAGVGNTGELFF
TGTGCCAGCTCATCATTAGCGGGAGTGGGGAACACCGGGGAGCTGTTTTTT
>TRBV5-4|TRBJ2-6|-|-
CASSSGGANVLTF
TGTGCCAGCAGCTCAGGAGGCGCCAACGTCCTGACTTTC
>TRBV7-9|TRBJ2-3|TRBD1|few
CASSLTGVRDTQYF
TGTGCCAGCAGTTTGACAGGGGTGAGAGATACGCAGTATTTT
>TRBV18|TRBJ2-3|TRBD1|-
CASSRDRVGTDTQYF
TGTGCCAGCTCACGGGACAGGGTTGGCACAGATACGCAGTATTTT
>TRBV27|TRBJ2-3|TRBD2|once
CALQGLAGPPGTDTQYF
TGTGCCCTCCAGGGGCTAGCGGGACCCCCGGGCACAGATACGCAGTATTTT
>TRBV5-1|TRBJ2-7|TRBD1|-
CASSPRRTGGIHEQYF
TGCGCCAGCAGCCCAAGGCGGACAGGGGGGATCCACGAGCAGTACTTC
>TRBV15|TRBJ2-1|TRBD2|few
CATSRGAGGYNEQFF
TGTGCCACCAGCAGAGGAGCGGGAGGGTACAATGAGCAGTTCTTC
>TRBV5-5|TRBJ2-2|-|-
CASRKTGQNTGELFF
TGTGCCAGCAGAAAAACAGGGCAGAACACCGGGGAGCTGTTTTTT
>TRBV7-2|TRBJ2-7|TRBD2|-
CASSLGASGGAREQYF
TGTGCCAGCAGCTTAGGCGCTAGCGGGGGGGCGAGAGAGCAGTACTTC
>TRBV7-2|TRBJ2-5|-|-
CASSLERYQETQYF
TGTGCCAGCAGCTTAGAGCGGTACCAAGAGACCCAGTACTTC
>TRBV6-1|TRBJ1-2|-|-
CASSVDRGDGYTF
TGTGCCAGCAGTGTCGACCGGGGGGATGGCTACACCTTC
>TRBV6-5|TRBJ2-2|-|-
CASTPPRGGTGELFF
TGTGCCAGCACCCCCCCACGCGGAGGGACCGGGGAGCTGTTTTTT
>TRBV6-1|TRBJ2-1|-|-
CASRGAPVSYNEQFF
TGTGCCAGCAGGGGGGCCCCGGTCTCCTACAATGAGCAGTTCTTC
>TRBV5-8|TRBJ1-1|TRBD1|once
CASSRDRQNTEAFF
TGTGCCAGCAGCCGGGACAGACAAAACACTGAAGCTTTCTTT
>TRBV27|TRBJ1-4|TRBD1|-
CASSSGTGGEKLFF
TGTGCCAGCAGTTCCGGGACAGGGGGGGAAAAACTGTTTTTT
>TRBV27|TRBJ2-1|-|once
CASSPWGGQRSRGNEQFF
TGTGCCAGCAGCCCGTGGGGGGGCCAGCGCTCCAGGGGCAATGAGCAGTTCTTC
>TRBV10-3|TRBJ2-1|TRBD2|-
CAISASGAGNEQFF
TGTGCCATCAGTGCTAGCGGGGCTGGCAATGAGCAGTTCTTC
>TRBV19|TRBJ1-1|-|few
CASSSAGRTEAFF
TGTGCCAGTAGTTCGGCAGGGCGGACTGAAGCTTTCTTT
>TRBV28|TRBJ1-2|TRBD1|few
CASSLGDSGYGYTF
TGTGCCAGCAGTTTAGGGGACAGCGGCTATGGCTACACCTTC
>TRBV25-1|TRBJ2-2|TRBD1|-
CASREEGGNTGELFF
TGTGCCAGCAGAGAAGAAGGGGGCAACACCGGGGAGCTGTTTTTT
>TRBV27|TRBJ2-1|-|-
CASSPFPGVAYNEQFF
TGTGCCAGCAGTCCCTTTCCGGGGGTGGCCTACAATGAGCAGTTCTTC
>TRBV6-6|TRBJ2-1|TRBD1|-
CASSYSTGTGEQFF
TGTGCCAGCAGTTACAGTACCGGGACAGGGGAGCAGTTCTTC
>TRBV28|TRBJ1-4|-|-
CASSPPGREKLFF
TGTGCCAGCAGTCCCCCCGGAAGGGAAAAACTGTTTTTT
>TRBV6-6|TRBJ1-2|-|-
CASRTETDGYGYTF
TGTGCCAGCAGGACTGAGACTGACGGCTATGGCTACACCTTC
>TRBV7-2|TRBJ2-3|TRBD2|-
CASSTSGGANTQYF
TGTGCCAGCAGCACTAGCGGGGGGGCAAATACGCAGTATTTT
>TRBV4-1|TRBJ2-3|TRBD2|-
CASSQDESSGSGDTQYF
TGCGCCAGCAGCCAAGATGAGAGTAGCGGGAGTGGAGATACGCAGTATTTT
>TRBV29-1|TRBJ2-1|TRBD2|few
CSVDLSGASSYNEQFF
TGCAGCGTCGACCTTAGCGGGGCCAGCTCCTACAATGAGCAGTTCTTC
>TRBV30|TRBJ2-1|-|-
CAWSLQDSRSYNEQFF
TGTGCCTGGAGTTTACAGGACTCCCGATCCTACAATGAGCAGTTCTTC
>TRBV15|TRBJ1-1|-|-
CATSRAENTEAFF
TGTGCCACCAGCAGAGCTGAGAACACTGAAGCTTTCTTT
>TRBV13|TRBJ1-6|-|-
CASSLGTGSRNSPLHF
TGTGCCAGCAGCTTAGGTACCGGGTCGAGAAATTCACCCCTCCACTTT
>TRBV27|TRBJ2-1|TRBD1|-
CASSCYPLDRGYHNGQFF
TGTGCCAGCAGTTGCTACCCCCTGGACAGGGGCTATCACAATGGGCAGTTCTTC
>TRBV9|TRBJ2-3|-|-
CASSESGLWGDTQYF
TGTGCCAGCAGCGAGTCCGGACTATGGGGAGATACGCAGTATTTT
>TRBV5-1|TRBJ2-5|TRBD1|-
CASSPGGQGGSGTQYF
TGCGCCAGCAGCCCCGGGGGACAGGGTGGTTCGGGGACCCAGTACTTC
>TRBV4-3|TRBJ2-3|-|few
CASSQDPRDTQYF
TGCGCCAGCAGCCAAGATCCGCGGGACACGCAGTATTTT
>TRBV7-2|TRBJ1-5|-|-
CASSLISNQPQHF
TGTGCCAGCAGCTTAATCTCCAATCAGCCCCAGCATTTT
>TRBV5-1|TRBJ1-2|-|-
CASSLGQFSYGYTF
TGCGCCAGCAGCCTTGGACAGTTTTCCTATGGCTACACCTTC
>TRBV7-9|TRBJ2-7|-|once
CASSLGATNEQYF
TGTGCCAGCAGCTTAGGGGCCACCAACGAGCAGTACTTC
>TRBV11-3|TRBJ2-3|-|-
CASSPSRARDTQYF
TGTGCCAGCAGCCCCTCTAGGGCCCGGGATACGCAGTATTTT
>TRBV2|TRBJ1-5|TRBD1|once
CASSEKGASQPQHF
TGTGCCAGCAGTGAAAAGGGGGCGTCTCAGCCCCAGCATTTT